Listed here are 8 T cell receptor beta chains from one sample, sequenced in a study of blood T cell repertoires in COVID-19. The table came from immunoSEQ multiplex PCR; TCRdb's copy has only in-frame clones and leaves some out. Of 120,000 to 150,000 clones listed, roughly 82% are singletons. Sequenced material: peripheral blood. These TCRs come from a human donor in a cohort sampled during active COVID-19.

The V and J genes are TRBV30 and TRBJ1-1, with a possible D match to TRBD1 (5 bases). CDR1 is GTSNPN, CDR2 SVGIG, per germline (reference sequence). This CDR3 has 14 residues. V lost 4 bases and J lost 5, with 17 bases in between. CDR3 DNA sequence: TGTGCCTGGACCCAAAGAGGCAGGGATACTGAAGCTTTCTTT. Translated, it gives CAWTQRGRDTEAFF. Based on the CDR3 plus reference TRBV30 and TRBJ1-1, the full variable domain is SQTIHQWPATLVQPVGSPLSLECTVEGTSNPNLYWYRQAAGRGLQLLFYSVGIGQISSEVPQNLSASRPQDRQFILSSKKLLLSDSGFYLCAWTQRGRDTEAFFGQGTRLTVV.

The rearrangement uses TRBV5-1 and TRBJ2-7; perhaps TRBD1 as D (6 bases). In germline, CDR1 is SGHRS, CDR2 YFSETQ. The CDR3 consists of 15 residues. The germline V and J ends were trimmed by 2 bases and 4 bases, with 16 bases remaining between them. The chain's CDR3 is CASSLRAGDMYEQYF. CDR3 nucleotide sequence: TGCGCCAGCAGCTTAAGGGCAGGGGATATGTACGAGCAGTACTTC.

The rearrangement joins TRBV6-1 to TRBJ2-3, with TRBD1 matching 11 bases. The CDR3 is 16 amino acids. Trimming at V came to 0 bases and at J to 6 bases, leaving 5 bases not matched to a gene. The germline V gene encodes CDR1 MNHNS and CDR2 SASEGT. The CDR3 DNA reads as TGTGCCAGCAGTGAAGCTAGGGGACAGGGGGGCGATACGCAGTATTTT. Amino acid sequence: CASSEARGQGGDTQYF.

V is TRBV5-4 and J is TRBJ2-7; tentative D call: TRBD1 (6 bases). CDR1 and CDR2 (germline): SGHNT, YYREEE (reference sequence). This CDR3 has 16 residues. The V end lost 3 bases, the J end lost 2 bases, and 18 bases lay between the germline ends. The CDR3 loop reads CASSSKGVVETYEQYV. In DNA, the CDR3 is TGTGCCAGCAGCTCGAAGGGGGTGGTTGAAACCTACGAGCAGTACGTC.

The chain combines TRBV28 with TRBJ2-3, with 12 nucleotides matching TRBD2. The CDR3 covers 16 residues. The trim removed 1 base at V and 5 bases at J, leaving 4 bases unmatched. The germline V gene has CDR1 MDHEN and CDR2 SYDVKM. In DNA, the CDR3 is TGTGCCAGCAGTTTATTCCTAGCGGGGGGGCTAGATACGCAGTATTTT. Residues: CASSLFLAGGLDTQYF.

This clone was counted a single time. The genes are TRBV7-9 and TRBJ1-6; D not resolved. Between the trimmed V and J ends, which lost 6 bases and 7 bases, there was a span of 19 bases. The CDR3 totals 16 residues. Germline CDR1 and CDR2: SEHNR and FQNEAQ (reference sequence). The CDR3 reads CASRPGMGEKNSPLHF. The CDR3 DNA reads TGTGCCAGCAGACCCGGGATGGGAGAAAAGAATTCACCCCTCCACTTT.

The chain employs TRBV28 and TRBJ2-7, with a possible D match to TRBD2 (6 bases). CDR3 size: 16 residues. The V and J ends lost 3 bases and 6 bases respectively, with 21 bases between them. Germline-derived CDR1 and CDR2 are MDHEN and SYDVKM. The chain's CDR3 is CASSFTAGKGVGEQYF. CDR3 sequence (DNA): TGTGCCAGCAGTTTTACGGCGGGGAAGGGAGTAGGCGAGCAGTACTTC.

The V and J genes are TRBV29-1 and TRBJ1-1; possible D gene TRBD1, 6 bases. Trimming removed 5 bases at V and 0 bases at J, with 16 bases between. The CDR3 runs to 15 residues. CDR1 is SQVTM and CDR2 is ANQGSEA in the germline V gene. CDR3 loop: CSVFWTERLNTEAFF. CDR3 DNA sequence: TGCAGCGTTTTCTGGACAGAGAGATTGAACACTGAAGCTTTCTTT.